This T cell receptor (beta chain) was identified during a study of cytomegalovirus exposure and HLA in healthy donors. Use of 60 Vbeta and 13 Jbeta primers characterized the PCR. Using immunoSEQ multiplex PCR, the repertoire was profiled, and TCRdb retains in-frame clones only, with some absent. The sample holds around 200,000 clones, 70% to 80% seen once. The TCR originated in a woman aged 25 to 39 in good health and CMV-seropositive. Input material: PBMCs.

The CDR3 region has the DNA TGTGCCAGTACGGGACTAGCTTTGAACACCGGGGAGCTGTTTTTT. Translation gives CASTGLALNTGELFF. The V gene is TRBV6-1, the J gene TRBJ2-2; 9 nucleotides match TRBD2. Losses at the gene ends were 9 bases for V and 1 base for J; bases not matched to a gene: 6. This CDR3 spans 15 amino acids. Germline CDR1 MNHNS, CDR2 SASEGT.